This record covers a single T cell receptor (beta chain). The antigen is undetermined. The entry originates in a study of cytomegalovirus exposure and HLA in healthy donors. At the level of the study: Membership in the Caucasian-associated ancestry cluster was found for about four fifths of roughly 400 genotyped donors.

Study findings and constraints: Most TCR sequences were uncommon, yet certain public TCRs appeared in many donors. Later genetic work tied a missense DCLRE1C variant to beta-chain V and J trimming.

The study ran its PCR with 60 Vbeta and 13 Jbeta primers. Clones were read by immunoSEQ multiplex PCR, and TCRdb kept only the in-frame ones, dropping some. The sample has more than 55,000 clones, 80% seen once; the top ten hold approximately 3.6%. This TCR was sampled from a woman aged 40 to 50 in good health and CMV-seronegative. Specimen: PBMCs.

The CDR3: CASSFRLASAEQFF. The CDR3 region has the DNA TGTGCCAGCAGTTTCAGACTAGCGTCCGCTGAGCAGTTCTTC. This sequence joins TRBV28 and TRBJ2-1, with 8 bases that match TRBD2. The CDR3 is made up of 14 amino acids. Germline assignment: CDR1 MDHEN and CDR2 SYDVKM. V was clipped by 3 bases and J by 9 bases; unmatched bases: 7.